This passage covers 9 T cell receptor beta chains from one sample sequenced in a study of T cell clonotyping in hematopoietic cell transplantation. Assay used: immunoSEQ multiplex PCR; TCRdb lists only in-frame clones, some missing. The table records about 8,700 clones, less than 90% of them present only once. The sample here was PBMCs, taken 180 days after allogeneic stem cell transplant. These receptors were obtained from a human patient who had an allogeneic stem cell transplant, so the T cells may come from the graft donor. The donor label of this sample is uncertain. Some clones in this sample may be carry-over from other donors' samples.

The chain links TRBV7-2 to TRBJ1-1; D not certain. The CDR3 consists of 15 residues. Germline V gene sequence: CDR1 SGHTA, CDR2 FQGNSA. Trimming took 1 base from V and 6 from J, leaving 15 bases between them. This CDR3 reads CASSLEVLAGPEAFF. The CDR3 coding sequence is TGTGCCAGCAGCTTAGAGGTTCTTGCAGGCCCTGAAGCTTTCTTT.

V usage is TRBV21-1 and J usage is TRBJ2-3; the D call of TRBD1 is as the table states it, not checked on the DNA. TRBV21-1 is marked as a pseudogene. This CDR3 region has 17 residues. This CDR3 is CASSKVTGQGCTDTQYF. CDR3 DNA: TGTGCCAGCAGCAAAGTTACGGGACAGGGGTGCACAGATACGCAGTATTTT.

This rearrangement joins TRBV11-2 to TRBJ1-5; D not resolved. The V and J ends lost 1 base and 5 bases respectively, with 6 bases between them. The CDR3 has 13 residues. Looked up from germline, CDR1 is SGHAT and CDR2 is FQNNGV. The CDR3 DNA is TGTGCCAGCAGCTTAGTTCAAGATCAGCCCCAGCATTTT. It codes for CASSLVQDQPQHF.

The gene calls are TRBV6-1 and TRBJ1-5; 8 nucleotides align to TRBD1. This CDR3 contains 15 residues. J was trimmed by 6 bases and V by 4 bases; bases with no gene match: 8. Germline assignment: CDR1 MNHNS and CDR2 SASEGT. The CDR3 nucleotides read TGTGCCAGCAGTGCGGACAGGGTACCCGGTCAGCCCCAGCATTTT. It codes for CASSADRVPGQPQHF.

The J gene is TRBJ1-6, the V gene TRBV5-1, with D maybe TRBD1 (6 bases). CDR1 and CDR2 from the germline V gene are SGHRS and YFSETQ. Trimming took 4 bases from V and 0 from J, leaving 17 bases between them. CDR3 size: 18 residues. The CDR3 sequence is CASSIGLGGSSYNSPLHF. CDR3 sequence (DNA): TGCGCCAGCAGCATCGGACTAGGGGGGAGCTCCTATAATTCACCCCTCCACTTT. Looking up the rest from reference TRBV5-1 and TRBJ1-6 gives the full variable domain: KAGVTQTPRYLIKTRGQQVTLSCSPISGHRSVSWYQQTPGQGLQFLFEYFSETQRNKGNFPGRFSGRQFSNSRSEMNVSTLELGDSALYLCASSIGLGGSSYNSPLHFGNGTRLTVT.

The rearrangement joins TRBV29-1 to TRBJ2-1; possibly TRBD1 for D (6 bases). CDR3 length equals 13 residues. The V gene's germline CDR1 is SQVTM and CDR2 ANQGSEA. V was cut by 4 bases and J by 6 bases, with 13 bases left in between. The CDR3 is CSVAWTALNEQFF. In nucleotides, the CDR3 is TGCAGCGTTGCCTGGACAGCCCTCAATGAGCAGTTCTTC.

The chain recombines TRBV9 with TRBJ1-5; D is unclear. Germline CDR1 SGDLS, CDR2 YYNGEE. V dropped 4 bases and J dropped 0 bases, with 5 bases sitting between them. The CDR3 is 13 residues long. The CDR3 DNA reads TGTGCCAGCAGCATGGATAGCAATCAGCCCCAGCATTTT. It encodes CASSMDSNQPQHF.

This clone was detected a few times. The chain couples TRBV19 to TRBJ1-4; the D is unclear. CDR1 is LNHDA, CDR2 SQIVND, per germline (reference sequence). The CDR3 consists of 15 residues. V was trimmed by 3 bases and J by 3 bases, leaving 11 bases between them. CDR3 nucleotides: TGTGCCAGTAGTATCGGTGAGACCTCTAATGAAAAACTGTTTTTT. This codes for CASSIGETSNEKLFF.

The chain employs TRBV19 and TRBJ1-5; D unresolved. The CDR3 extends over 19 amino acids. V was shortened by 3 bases and J by 0 bases, with 21 bases between the two germline ends. The germline V gene encodes CDR1 LNHDA and CDR2 SQIVND (reference sequence). CDR3 sequence: CASSIGSTEIKTSNQPQHF. The CDR3 DNA reads as TGTGCCAGTAGTATTGGGAGCACCGAGATAAAGACTAGCAATCAGCCCCAGCATTTT.